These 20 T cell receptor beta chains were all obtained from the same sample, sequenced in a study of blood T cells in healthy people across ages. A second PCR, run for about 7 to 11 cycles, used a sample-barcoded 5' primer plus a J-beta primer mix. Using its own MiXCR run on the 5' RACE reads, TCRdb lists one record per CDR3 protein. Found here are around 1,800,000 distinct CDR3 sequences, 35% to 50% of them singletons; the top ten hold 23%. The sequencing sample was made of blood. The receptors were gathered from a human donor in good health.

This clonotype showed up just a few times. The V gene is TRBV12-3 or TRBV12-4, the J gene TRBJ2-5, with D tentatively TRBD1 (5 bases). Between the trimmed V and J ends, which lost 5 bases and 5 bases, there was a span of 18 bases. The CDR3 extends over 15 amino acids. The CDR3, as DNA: TGTGCCAGCAGTGCCCAGGCAGGGATCGGGGAGACCCAGTACTTC. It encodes CASSAQAGIGETQYF.

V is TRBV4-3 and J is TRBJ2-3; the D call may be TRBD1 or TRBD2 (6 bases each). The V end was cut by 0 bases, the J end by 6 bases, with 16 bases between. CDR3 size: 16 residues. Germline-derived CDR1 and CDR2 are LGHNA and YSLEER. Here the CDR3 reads CASSQEARGGFDTQYF. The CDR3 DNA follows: TGCGCCAGCAGCCAAGAAGCCAGGGGAGGATTCGATACGCAGTATTTT.

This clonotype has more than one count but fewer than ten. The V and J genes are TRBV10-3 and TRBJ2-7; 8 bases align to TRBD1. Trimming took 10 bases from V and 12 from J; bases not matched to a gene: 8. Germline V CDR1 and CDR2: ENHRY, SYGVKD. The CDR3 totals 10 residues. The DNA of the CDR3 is TGTGCCACCGGGCGGGGACAGGCGTACTTC. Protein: CATGRGQAYF.

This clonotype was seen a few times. The CDR3 DNA follows: TGTGCCAGCAGCTTAAACGTCCCGGGACAGGGGGATGGCTACACCTTC. Its protein is CASSLNVPGQGDGYTF. The genes are TRBV7-2 and TRBJ1-2, with TRBD1 identical over 11 bases. CDR3 length equals 16 residues. V trimming: 2 bases; J trimming: 6 bases; junction bases outside the gene matches: 8. Germline loops: CDR1 SGHTA, CDR2 FQGNSA.

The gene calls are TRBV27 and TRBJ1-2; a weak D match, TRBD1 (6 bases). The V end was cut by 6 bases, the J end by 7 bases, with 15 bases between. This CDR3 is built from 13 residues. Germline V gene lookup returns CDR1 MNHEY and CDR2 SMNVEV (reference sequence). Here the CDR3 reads CASSPNRAGGYTF. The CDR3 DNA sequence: TGTGCCAGCAGCCCGAACAGGGCTGGTGGCTACACCTTC.

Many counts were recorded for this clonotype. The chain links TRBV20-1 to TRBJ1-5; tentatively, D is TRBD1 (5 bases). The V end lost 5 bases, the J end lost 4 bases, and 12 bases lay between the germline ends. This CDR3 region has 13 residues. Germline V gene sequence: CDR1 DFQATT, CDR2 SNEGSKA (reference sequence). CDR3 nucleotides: TGCAGTGCTGGGGGGAAGGGGAATCAGCCCCAGCATTTT. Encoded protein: CSAGGKGNQPQHF.

The CDR3 coding sequence is TGTGCCAGCAGCCCCGACTGGAACTATGGCTACACCTTC. This codes for CASSPDWNYGYTF. The chain couples TRBV28 to TRBJ1-2, with unresolved D. V dropped 6 bases and J dropped 2 bases, with 10 bases sitting between them. The germline gives CDR1 MDHEN, CDR2 SYDVKM. CDR3 size: 13 residues.

The CDR3 bases are TGCGCCAGCAGTCAAACCGTCCGAAGTGAAGTCTTCACTGAAGCTTTCTTT. It translates to CASSQTVRSEVFTEAFF. This rearrangement joins TRBV23-1 to TRBJ1-1, with D uncertain. TRBV23-1 belongs to the ORF category, with a function that is uncertain. Trimming shortened V by 2 bases and J by 4 bases, and 20 bases separated the two germline ends. The CDR3 spans 17 residues.

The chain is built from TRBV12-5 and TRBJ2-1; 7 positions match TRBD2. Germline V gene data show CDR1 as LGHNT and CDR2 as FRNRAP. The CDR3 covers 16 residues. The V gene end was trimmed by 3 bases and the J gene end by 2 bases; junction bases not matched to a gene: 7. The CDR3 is CASGLFLAAPYNEQFF. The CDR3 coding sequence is TGTGCTAGTGGTTTATTCCTAGCGGCCCCCTACAATGAGCAGTTCTTC.

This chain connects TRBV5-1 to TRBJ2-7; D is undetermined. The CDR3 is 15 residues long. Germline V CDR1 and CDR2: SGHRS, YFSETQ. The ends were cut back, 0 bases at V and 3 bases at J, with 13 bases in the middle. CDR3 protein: CASSLENLSFYEQYF. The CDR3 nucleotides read TGCGCCAGCAGCTTGGAGAACCTGTCTTTCTACGAGCAGTACTTC.

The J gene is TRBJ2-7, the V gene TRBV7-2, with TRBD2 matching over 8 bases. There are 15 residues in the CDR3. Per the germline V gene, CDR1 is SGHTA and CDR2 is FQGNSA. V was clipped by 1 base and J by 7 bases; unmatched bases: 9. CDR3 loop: CASSLVGTRESEQYF. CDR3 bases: TGTGCCAGCAGCTTAGTAGGGACTAGAGAGAGTGAGCAGTACTTC.

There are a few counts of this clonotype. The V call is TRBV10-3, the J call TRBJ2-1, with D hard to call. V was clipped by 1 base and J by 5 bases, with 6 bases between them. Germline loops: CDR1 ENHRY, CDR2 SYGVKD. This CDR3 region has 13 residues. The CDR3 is CAISELGNNEQFF. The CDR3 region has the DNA TGTGCCATCAGTGAGTTGGGGAACAATGAGCAGTTCTTC.

The CDR3 loop is CSVGGQSNEKLFF. In DNA form, the CDR3 reads TGCAGCGTTGGGGGACAGAGTAATGAAAAACTGTTTTTT. The gene calls are TRBV29-1 and TRBJ1-4; 7 bases line up with TRBD1. From germline, CDR1 is SQVTM and CDR2 ANQGSEA. The V gene end was trimmed by 4 bases and the J gene end by 4 bases; junction bases not matched to a gene: 3. There are 13 residues in the CDR3.

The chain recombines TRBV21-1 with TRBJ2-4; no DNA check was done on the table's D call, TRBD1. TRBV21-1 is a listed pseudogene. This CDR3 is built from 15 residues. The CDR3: CASSKGGGGKNVQYF. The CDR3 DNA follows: TGTGCCAGCAGCAAAGGAGGAGGGGGGAAAAACGTTCAGTACTTC.

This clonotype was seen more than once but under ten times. DNA for the CDR3: TGCAGCGTTTACAGAGAGACCCAGTACTTC. Encoded protein: CSVYRETQYF. The genes are TRBV29-1 and TRBJ2-5; D is unclear. Trimming took off 5 bases at V and 4 bases at J, with 5 bases between the two ends. CDR1 is SQVTM, CDR2 ANQGSEA, per germline. The CDR3 totals 10 residues.

The CDR3 loop reads CASSQAGWGQPQHF. The CDR3 coding sequence is TGCGCCAGCAGCCAAGCAGGGTGGGGGCAGCCCCAGCATTTT. This rearrangement joins TRBV4-3 to TRBJ1-5, with D possibly being TRBD1 (5 bases). Germline V gene data show CDR1 as LGHNA and CDR2 as YSLEER. CDR3 length equals 14 residues. Trimming removed 1 base from V and 7 bases from J, with 11 bases in between.

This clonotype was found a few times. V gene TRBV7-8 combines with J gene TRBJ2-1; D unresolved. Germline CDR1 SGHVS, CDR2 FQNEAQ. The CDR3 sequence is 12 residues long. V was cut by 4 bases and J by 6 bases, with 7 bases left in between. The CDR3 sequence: CASSWLGNEQFF. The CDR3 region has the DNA TGTGCCAGCAGCTGGTTGGGCAATGAGCAGTTCTTC.

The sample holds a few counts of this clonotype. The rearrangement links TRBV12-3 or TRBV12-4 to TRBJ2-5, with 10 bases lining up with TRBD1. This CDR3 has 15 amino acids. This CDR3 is CASGYDRGRGETQYF. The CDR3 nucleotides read TGTGCTAGTGGTTACGACAGGGGGCGCGGAGAGACCCAGTACTTC.

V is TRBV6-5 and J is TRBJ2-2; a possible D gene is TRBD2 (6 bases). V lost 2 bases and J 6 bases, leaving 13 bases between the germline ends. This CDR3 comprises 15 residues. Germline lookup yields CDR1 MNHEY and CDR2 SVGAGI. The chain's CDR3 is CASSYTGVAAGELFF. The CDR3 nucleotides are TGTGCCAGCAGTTACACAGGAGTAGCGGCCGGGGAGCTGTTTTTT.

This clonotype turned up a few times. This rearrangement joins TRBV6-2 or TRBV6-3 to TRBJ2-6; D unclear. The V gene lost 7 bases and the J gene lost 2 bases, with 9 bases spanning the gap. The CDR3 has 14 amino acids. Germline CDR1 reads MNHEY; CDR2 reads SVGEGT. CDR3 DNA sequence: TGTGCCAGCATGGCGTGGGCTGGGGCCAACGTCCTGACTTTC. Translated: CASMAWAGANVLTF.